This T cell receptor (beta chain) is from a study of patients and donors after allogeneic stem cell transplantation. A single record per CDR3 protein comes from TCRdb applying MiXCR to the RT-PCR reads. The sample holds approximately 98,000 distinct CDR3 sequences, roughly 35% seen once. A few counts support this clonotype. V dropped 5 bases and J dropped 3 bases, with 8 bases sitting between them. The CDR3 extends over 13 amino acids. Germline V lookup: CDR1 SGHVS, CDR2 FNYEAQ. Sequenced material: blood, either unsorted or a sorted T cell fraction (not recorded which). The TCR sequence derives from a human donor who was either an allogeneic HSCT recipient or a stem cell or donor lymphocyte infusion donor (not recorded which). It is not recorded whose cells these are; they may come from a transplant donor. The chain carries TRBV7-6 and TRBJ1-3; D is uncertain. The CDR3 DNA reads as TGTGCCAGCAGCCTGAGCTATGGAAACACCATATATTTT. Protein product: CASSLSYGNTIYF.